This TCR beta chain was profiled in a study of tumor-infiltrating lymphocytes in primary liver carcinoma. Study details: The patients had histopathologically diagnosed primary liver carcinoma, and their disease was treated by surgical resection.

For this clonotype: The antigen is not known.

A constant-region primer served to make TCR beta cDNA from about 500 ng total RNA. Libraries of TCR beta came from three nested multiplex PCR rounds with slightly modified ARM-PCR. It was with TRBV1-TRBV30 forward primers and a C-beta reverse primer that the first two PCR rounds were run, at roughly 9 cycles each. TCRdb re-analysed the multiplex PCR reads in MiXCR, keeping a single row per CDR3 protein. Among more than 150,000 distinct CDR3 sequences, 50% to 75% were seen once, and the ten largest hold less than 75%. General observations from the study: The difference in top-250-clone fraction between tumors and blood was significant, favoring tumors (p = 0.039). In the absence of sorting, bulk samples left CD4+ and CD8+ repertoires uncompared.

Blood RNA was derived from unsorted whole blood, and germline DNA was extracted too. Germline CDR1 MNHNY, CDR2 SVGAGI (reference sequence). The junction had 8 bases not matched to a gene; V was cut back by 7 bases and J by 5 bases. The CDR3 runs to 13 residues. This rearrangement joins TRBV6-6 to TRBJ2-7; 7 nucleotides align to TRBD1. This sequence originates from a middle-aged man with primary liver carcinoma and hepatitis B virus infection. Input material: peripheral blood. CDR3 bases: TGTGCCAGCAACCCAAACAGGGGCCACGAGCAGTACTTC. It encodes CASNPNRGHEQYF.